Listed below are T cell receptor beta chains from one sample, sequenced in a study of blood T cells in healthy people across ages. Using its own MiXCR run on the 5' RACE reads, TCRdb lists one record per CDR3 protein. The sample lists roughly 1.7 million distinct CDR3 sequences; roughly a third were seen once. Sequencing used blood. All receptors derive from a woman aged 30 to 39 in good health. The CDR3 runs from the conserved cysteine through the conserved F or W. A D gene is named only where the DNA matches it firmly. Part of the rows lack a size; the others show once, few, many or a class for expanded clones.

v_call	d_call	clone_size	j_call	cdr3_aa	cdr3_nt
TRBV29-1	-	once	TRBJ1-1	CSVRSPGLRYTEAFF	TGCAGCGTGAGATCCCCGGGACTAAGGTACACTGAAGCTTTCTTT
TRBV29-1	-	many	TRBJ2-6	CSVEVSRPGSGANVLTF	TGCAGCGTTGAAGTGTCTCGCCCGGGGTCTGGGGCCAACGTCCTGACTTTC
TRBV12-3/TRBV12-4	TRBD2	few	TRBJ2-1	CASSSVERGHNEQFF	TGTGCCAGCAGCTCCGTTGAGCGGGGCCACAATGAGCAGTTCTTC
TRBV7-9	-	-	TRBJ1-1	CASSLIKGNTEAFF	TGTGCCAGCAGCTTAATCAAAGGTAACACTGAAGCTTTCTTT
TRBV29-1	-	once	TRBJ2-3	CSVERQGTDTQYF	TGCAGCGTTGAAAGGCAGGGCACAGATACGCAGTATTTT
TRBV9	-	-	TRBJ1-1	CASSVVGGEAEAFF	TGTGCCAGCAGCGTAGTTGGGGGGGAGGCTGAAGCTTTCTTT
TRBV6-1	-	few	TRBJ1-4	CASTRQNEKLFF	TGTGCCAGCACGCGGCAAAATGAAAAACTGTTTTTT
TRBV7-2	TRBD1	-	TRBJ1-5	CASSLVSGQANNQPQHF	TGTGCCAGCAGCTTAGTTTCCGGACAGGCTAACAATCAGCCCCAGCATTTT
TRBV7-9	-	many	TRBJ2-1	CASSLHSNNEQFF	TGTGCCAGCAGCCTACACTCGAACAATGAGCAGTTCTTC
TRBV6-1	TRBD2	-	TRBJ2-3	CTSSEARMERGSTDTQYF	TGTACCAGCAGTGAAGCGCGTATGGAGCGGGGTAGCACAGATACGCAGTATTTT
TRBV12-3/TRBV12-4	-	-	TRBJ1-5	CASSLRVRGISGDSNQPQHF	TGTGCCAGCAGTTTAAGGGTTCGGGGAATTAGTGGGGATAGCAATCAGCCCCAGCATTTT